Listed here are 18 T cell receptor beta chains from one sample, sequenced in a study of T cell responses to AZD1222 COVID-19 vaccine. TCRdb's copy holds only in-frame clones and misses some; the assay was immunoSEQ multiplex PCR. The top ten clones hold approximately 0.98% of a sample with 180,000 or so clones, about 93% of them seen once. The sample in question was peripheral blood, obtained 28 days after the second dose of the MenACWY control vaccine. These TCRs come from an adult who received the MenACWY meningococcal vaccine as a control.

The V gene is TRBV19, the J gene TRBJ1-2; 9 positions match TRBD1. The CDR3 loop spans 13 amino acids. The V gene end was trimmed by 6 bases and the J gene end by 5 bases; junction bases not matched to a gene: 4. Germline lookup yields CDR1 LNHDA and CDR2 SQIVND (reference sequence). CDR3 DNA: TGTGCCAGTAGCCGACAGGGGGATTATGGCTACACCTTC. Protein: CASSRQGDYGYTF.

The chain combines TRBV11-2 with TRBJ1-1; D not resolved. V lost 3 bases, J lost 4 bases, and 9 bases lay in between. The germline CDR1 and CDR2 sequences are SGHAT and FQNNGV. The length of the CDR3 is 13 residues. This CDR3 reads CASSLAGPTEAFF. The CDR3 bases are TGTGCCAGCAGCTTGGCTGGACCCACTGAAGCTTTCTTT.

This clone was detected only once. CDR3 DNA sequence: TGTGCCAGCAGCTCAATGACAGGGAGCTTTGGAGGAAACACCATATATTTT. It is translated as CASSSMTGSFGGNTIYF. The chain joins TRBV13 to TRBJ1-3, with TRBD1 matching 7 bases. This CDR3 has 17 amino acids. The V gene end was trimmed by 4 bases and the J gene end by 4 bases; junction bases not matched to a gene: 13. Germline loops: CDR1 PRHDT, CDR2 FYEKMQ (reference sequence).

CDR3 loop: CASSLRVYGYTF. In nucleotides, the CDR3 is TGTGCCAGTAGTTTGAGGGTCTATGGCTACACCTTC. The gene calls are TRBV19 and TRBJ1-2; D call uncertain. The CDR3 has 12 amino acids. V lost 5 bases to trimming and J lost 4 bases, with 8 bases between them. Germline values: CDR1 LNHDA, CDR2 SQIVND (reference sequence). Full variable domain (outside the CDR3, taken from reference TRBV19 and TRBJ1-2): DGGITQSPKYLFRKEGQNVTLSCEQNLNHDAMYWYRQDPGQGLRLIYYSQIVNDFQKGDIAEGYSVSREKKESFPLTVTSAQKNPTAFYLCASSLRVYGYTFGSGTRLTVV.

V usage is TRBV12-3 or TRBV12-4 and J usage is TRBJ1-2, with D possibly TRBD1 on 5 matching bases. The CDR3 contains 12 residues. V gave up 10 bases and J gave up 2 bases, with 11 bases separating them. CDR3 region: CATSRDNYGYTF. CDR3 nucleotides: TGTGCCACCTCCCGGGACAACTATGGCTACACCTTC.

This chain connects TRBV29-1 to TRBJ2-5; D unresolved. CDR3 length equals 13 residues. Germline CDR1 and CDR2: SQVTM and ANQGSEA. V dropped 7 bases and J dropped 1 base, with 13 bases sitting between them. The CDR3 coding sequence is TGCAGCGGGTCGAGTGCGCCCCAAGAGACCCAGTACTTC. It yields the protein CSGSSAPQETQYF.

The V and J genes are TRBV6-1 and TRBJ1-2; D ambiguous. Germline assignment: CDR1 MNHNS and CDR2 SASEGT. V was clipped by 4 bases and J by 4 bases, with 10 bases between them. The CDR3 has 13 amino acids. The CDR3 reads CASSGAAVYGYTF. DNA for the CDR3: TGTGCCAGCAGTGGAGCGGCAGTCTATGGCTACACCTTC.

The V gene is TRBV5-4, the J gene TRBJ1-5, with unresolved D. The CDR3 has 14 amino acids. Trimming pared 4 bases from V and 6 bases from J, leaving 14 bases between. Germline loops: CDR1 SGHNT, CDR2 YYREEE (reference sequence). This CDR3 reads CASSLGGSGQPQHF. The DNA for the CDR3 is TGTGCCAGCAGCCTCGGCGGGTCGGGTCAGCCCCAGCATTTT.

This chain uses TRBV5-8 with TRBJ2-5; D perhaps matches TRBD1 (6 bases). Trimming took 7 bases from V and 1 from J, leaving 11 bases between them. This CDR3 spans 13 amino acids. Looked up from germline, CDR1 is SGHTS and CDR2 is YDEGEE. The CDR3 loop is CASGGGFQETQYF. The CDR3 bases are TGTGCCAGCGGGGGCGGGTTCCAAGAGACCCAGTACTTC.

The rearrangement links TRBV6-4 to TRBJ1-1; 7 bases are a match to TRBD1. The germline V gene encodes CDR1 MRHNA and CDR2 SNTAGT. J was trimmed by 10 bases and V by 6 bases; bases with no gene match: 20. CDR3 length equals 16 residues. CDR3 loop: CASSRNRGGMWRGAFF. DNA of the CDR3: TGTGCCAGCAGCCGCAACAGGGGCGGAATGTGGAGAGGAGCTTTCTTT.

The chain links TRBV30 to TRBJ1-2; TRBD1 aligns across 7 bases. Unmatched junction bases numbered 11, after V lost 1 base and J lost 3 bases. CDR1 GTSNPN and CDR2 SVGIG come from the germline V gene (reference sequence). The CDR3 runs 16 residues. The CDR3 sequence is CAWSGPSGGGHYGYTF. CDR3 coding DNA: TGTGCCTGGAGTGGACCCTCGGGAGGGGGCCACTATGGCTACACCTTC.

This chain joins TRBV6-5 and TRBJ2-1; D gene ambiguous. This CDR3 is built from 11 residues. Trimming took 6 bases from V and 3 from J, leaving 3 bases between them. Germline V CDR1 and CDR2: MNHEY, SVGAGI. The CDR3 sequence: CASRDYNEQFF. The CDR3 DNA follows: TGTGCCAGCAGAGACTACAATGAGCAGTTCTTC.

The V and J genes are TRBV4-3 and TRBJ2-1; tentative D call: TRBD2 (7 bases). This CDR3 spans 16 amino acids. Trimming removed 0 bases at V and 6 bases at J, with 15 bases between. Germline CDR1 reads LGHNA; CDR2 reads YSLEER. The CDR3 loop is CASSQDPEGGFNEQFF. CDR3 nucleotides: TGCGCCAGCAGCCAAGATCCCGAGGGGGGGTTCAATGAGCAGTTCTTC.

The rearrangement joins TRBV7-2 to TRBJ2-6; 10 bases fit TRBD2. V shed 7 bases and J 4 bases; nucleotides not matched to a gene: 10. CDR1 SGHTA and CDR2 FQGNSA come from the germline V gene. This CDR3 region has 17 residues. CDR3 residues: CASTRLAGAIGANVLTF. In nucleotides, the CDR3 is TGTGCCAGCACTCGACTAGCGGGTGCCATAGGGGCCAACGTCCTGACTTTC.

The chain links TRBV4-2 to TRBJ1-2; D ambiguous. Trimming shortened V by 8 bases and J by 3 bases, and 22 bases separated the two germline ends. There are 16 residues in the CDR3. CDR1 is LGHNA, CDR2 YNFKEQ, per germline. DNA for the CDR3: TGTGCCAGCCAGACCAGTACGCGGGATTCGGACTATGGCTACACCTTC. Its protein product is CASQTSTRDSDYGYTF.

This chain joins TRBV7-2 and TRBJ1-1; D ambiguous. This CDR3 comprises 14 residues. Germline values: CDR1 SGHTA, CDR2 FQGNSA. V was trimmed by 5 bases and J by 0 bases, leaving 10 bases between them. CDR3 protein: CASSLGRLNTEAFF. CDR3 DNA: TGTGCCAGCAGCCTAGGACGTTTGAACACTGAAGCTTTCTTT.

The chain employs TRBV3-1 (or the pseudogene TRBV3-2) and TRBJ2-5; D is ambiguous. The CDR3 spans 15 residues. The V gene lost 0 bases and the J gene lost 1 base, with 9 bases spanning the gap. The germline gives CDR1 LGHDT, CDR2 YNNKEL (reference sequence). The CDR3 DNA reads TGTGCCAGCAGCCAAGATCCACAGCTCCAAGAGACCCAGTACTTC. As protein: CASSQDPQLQETQYF.

The chain combines TRBV30 with TRBJ1-1, with D possibly TRBD1 on 5 matching bases. Germline CDR1 reads GTSNPN; CDR2 reads SVGIG (reference sequence). The V end lost 2 bases, the J end lost 6 bases, and 13 bases lay between the germline ends. The CDR3 has 13 amino acids. The DNA for the CDR3 is TGTGCCTGGAGTCCTGGGGCGGGCGCTGAAGCTTTCTTT. This gives the protein CAWSPGAGAEAFF.